This T cell receptor beta chain comes out of a study of tumor and adjacent non-tumor tissue in lung cancer. Study background: Samples averaged about 4.3 million productive TCRbeta reads each. The study, taken as a whole, reports: Normal lung showed higher cumulative top 100 clone frequency than tumor.

This sample's RNA came from whole unsorted tissue. The library came from three nested PCR rounds adapted from ARM-PCR protocols. TCRdb redid the calling of the multiplex PCR reads with MiXCR, one entry per CDR3 protein. The table records 110,000 or so distinct CDR3 sequences, roughly 80% of them present only once. The CDR3 loop spans 15 amino acids. CDR1 and CDR2 (germline): SGHNT, YENEEA. Note on this clonotype: Its antigen remains unknown. The junction departs from germline at one end; a sequencing error may be responsible.

The source material was lung tumor tissue. The clonotype comes from a woman aged 55-70 years with non-small cell lung cancer. The J gene is TRBJ2-2, the V gene TRBV11-3, with 10 bases aligning to TRBD1. CDR3 in DNA: TGTGCCAGCAGCCCCGGGACAGGGGTCACCGGGGATGTGTTGTTT. It yields the protein CASSPGTGVTGDVLF.